A selection of T cell receptor beta chains follows, all from one sample in a study of OX40 agonist ivuxolimab in advanced cancers. The protocol was immunoSEQ multiplex PCR, while the TCRdb copy is restricted to in-frame clones and leaves out a portion. The data hold 74,000 or so clones, with 70% to 90% observed a single time. Sequencing was performed on CD4+ or CD8+ T cells sorted from blood, taken in a trial of the OX40 agonist ivuxolimab. The receptors here all came from an adult with an advanced solid tumor such as melanoma, head and neck, liver or kidney cancer. The CDR3 runs from the conserved cysteine through the conserved F or W. A D gene is named only where the DNA matches it firmly. Size values are once, few and many counts, or a class for expanded clones, and some rows have none.

>TRBD1|NA|TRBJ1-1|TRBV19
CASRVTGENTEAFF
TGTGCCAGTAGGGTGACAGGGGAGAACACTGAAGCTTTCTTT
>NA|NA|TRBJ2-3|TRBV7-9
CASSLEGADTQYF
TGTGCCAGCAGCTTGGAGGGAGCAGATACGCAGTATTTT
>TRBD1|NA|TRBJ2-3|TRBV18
CASSPYRDRGDTQYF
TGTGCCAGCTCACCATATCGGGACAGGGGAGATACGCAGTATTTT
>NA|NA|TRBJ1-4|TRBV27
CASENEKLFF
TGTGCCAGCGAGAATGAAAAACTGTTTTTT
>TRBD2|few|TRBJ2-7|TRBV7-9
CASSLTSGSYEQYF
TGTGCCAGCAGCTTAACTAGCGGGAGCTACGAGCAGTACTTC
>TRBD2|once|TRBJ2-5|TRBV7-2
CASSPPGLAGLETQYF
TGTGCCAGCAGCCCTCCGGGACTAGCGGGTTTAGAGACCCAGTACTTC
>NA|NA|TRBJ1-2|TRBV19
CASSQPRTDYGYTF
TGTGCCAGTAGTCAACCTCGGACAGACTATGGCTACACCTTC
>NA|NA|TRBJ1-2|TRBV5-1
CASSLGQTGEGYTF
TGCGCCAGCAGCTTGGGACAGACTGGCGAGGGCTACACCTTC
>NA|few|TRBJ2-3|TRBV7-2
CASSLRAGTDTQYF
TGTGCCAGCAGCTTAAGGGCGGGTACAGATACGCAGTATTTT
>NA|NA|TRBJ2-7|TRBV2
CASSDAYSYEQYF
TGTGCCAGCAGTGATGCGTACTCCTACGAGCAGTACTTC
>NA|NA|TRBJ2-7|TRBV13
CASSLAWSSYEQYF
TGTGCCAGCAGCTTAGCATGGAGCTCCTACGAGCAGTACTTC
>NA|NA|TRBJ1-6|TRBV6-1
CASSEGAAGGTPLHF
TGTGCCAGCAGTGAGGGGGCCGCGGGGGGAACACCCCTCCACTTT
>TRBD1|NA|TRBJ1-2|TRBV29-1
CSVEGGKGQGGYGYTF
TGCAGCGTTGAAGGGGGTAAAGGACAGGGAGGATATGGCTACACCTTC
>NA|NA|TRBJ2-2|TRBV28
CASSLPGGGTGELFF
TGTGCCAGCAGTTTACCAGGGGGAGGTACCGGGGAGCTGTTTTTT
>NA|NA|TRBJ2-3|TRBV5-4
CASSLEAGYTDTQYF
TGTGCCAGCAGCTTGGAGGCGGGGTACACAGATACGCAGTATTTT
>NA|NA|TRBJ2-3|TRBV7-3
CASSLEPSTDTQYF
TGTGCCAGCAGCTTAGAACCTAGCACAGATACGCAGTATTTT
>TRBD1|few|TRBJ2-1|TRBV4-1
CASSQNRDRYNEQFF
TGCGCCAGCAGCCAGAACCGGGACAGATACAATGAGCAGTTCTTC
>NA|NA|TRBJ1-2|TRBV4-3
CASSQAQQGLYGYTF
TGCGCCAGCAGCCAAGCCCAACAGGGACTCTATGGCTACACCTTC
>TRBD1|few|TRBJ1-2|TRBV5-4
CASSLGQGVNYGYTF
TGTGCCAGCAGCTTGGGTCAGGGGGTGAACTATGGCTACACCTTC
>NA|NA|TRBJ2-7|TRBV5-1
CASSNTVTYEQYF
TGCGCCAGCAGCAACACAGTGACCTACGAGCAGTACTTC
>TRBD1|NA|TRBJ2-3|TRBV18
CASSTTRQGTDTQYF
TGTGCCAGCTCGACCACCAGACAGGGGACAGATACGCAGTATTTT
>TRBD2|NA|TRBJ2-1|TRBV4-1
CASSQFGTSGNNEQFF
TGCGCCAGCAGCCAATTCGGGACTAGCGGAAACAATGAGCAGTTCTTC
>TRBD2|NA|TRBJ2-7|TRBV28
CASSFLVGGSGGQPSYEQYF
TGTGCCAGCAGTTTCTTAGTTGGAGGTAGCGGGGGCCAACCCTCCTACGAGCAGTACTTC
>TRBD2|NA|TRBJ2-1|TRBV7-3
CASSLGLANEQFF
TGTGCCAGCAGCTTAGGACTAGCGAATGAGCAGTTCTTC
>NA|NA|TRBJ2-1|TRBV11-3
CASSLGWDNEQFF
TGTGCCAGCAGCTTGGGATGGGACAATGAGCAGTTCTTC
>NA|NA|TRBJ1-1|TRBV11-2
CASSFTGMNTEAFF
TGTGCCAGCAGCTTCACAGGGATGAACACTGAAGCTTTCTTT
>NA|NA|TRBJ2-3|TRBV5-1
CASSPGLSTDTQYF
TGCGCCAGCAGCCCAGGACTCAGCACAGATACGCAGTATTTT
>NA|NA|TRBJ2-7|TRBV21-1
CASSKVGWRRGYEQYF
TGTGCCAGCAGCAAAGTAGGTTGGCGGAGGGGCTACGAGCAGTACTTC
>NA|NA|TRBJ2-5|TRBV28
CASSFGATSQETQYF
TGTGCCAGCAGTTTCGGGGCAACATCCCAAGAGACCCAGTACTTC
>TRBD2|NA|TRBJ2-7|TRBV5-1
CASSLAGRRGIHEQYF
TGCGCCAGCAGCTTGGCCGGAAGGCGGGGGATCCACGAGCAGTACTTC
>NA|NA|TRBJ2-1|TRBV30
CAGNLATGANEQFF
TGTGCCGGAAATTTAGCGACAGGAGCCAATGAGCAGTTCTTC
>NA|few|TRBJ2-5|TRBV27
CASSLSSFETQYF
TGTGCCAGCAGTCTCTCGTCATTTGAGACCCAGTACTTC
>NA|NA|TRBJ2-1|TRBV18
CASSPPRTPGSYNEQFF
TGTGCCAGCTCACCACCGAGGACACCGGGCTCCTACAATGAGCAGTTCTTC
>NA|NA|TRBJ2-2|TRBV11-2
CASSPFRENTGELFF
TGTGCCAGCAGCCCGTTTCGGGAGAACACCGGGGAGCTGTTTTTT
>NA|once|TRBJ2-7|TRBV5-4
CASNPFPGLNEQYF
TGTGCCAGCAACCCCTTCCCAGGTCTAAACGAGCAGTACTTC
>TRBD1|NA|TRBJ2-7|TRBV7-9
CASSQARGPVHEQYF
TGTGCCAGCAGCCAAGCGAGGGGGCCTGTGCACGAGCAGTACTTC
>NA|NA|TRBJ1-5|TRBV28
CASSLVGQPQHF
TGTGCCAGCAGTTTAGTTGGGCAGCCCCAGCATTTT
>TRBD2|NA|TRBJ2-5|TRBV28
CASKHRVAGGPGQETQYF
TGTGCCAGCAAACATCGGGTAGCGGGGGGGCCAGGCCAAGAGACCCAGTACTTC
>TRBD1|NA|TRBJ1-1|TRBV15
CATSSHGQGFTEAFF
TGTGCCACCAGCAGTCACGGACAGGGGTTCACTGAAGCTTTCTTT
>TRBD2|NA|TRBJ2-7|TRBV19
CASSPAGTSGSYEQYF
TGTGCCAGTAGTCCAGCCGGGACTAGCGGATCCTACGAGCAGTACTTC
>TRBD1|few|TRBJ1-6|TRBV14
CASRQGRSSPLHF
TGTGCCAGCAGACAGGGGCGGAGTTCACCCCTCCACTTT
>NA|NA|TRBJ1-2|TRBV5-6
CASSLPEYGYTF
TGTGCCAGCAGCTTGCCAGAGTATGGCTACACCTTC
>NA|NA|TRBJ2-1|TRBV25-1
CASSEKLGRGQFF
TGTGCCAGCAGTGAAAAACTGGGTCGAGGGCAGTTCTTC
>TRBD2|once|TRBJ2-1|TRBV7-2
CASSSGGHEQFF
TGTGCCAGCTCTAGCGGGGGGCACGAGCAGTTCTTC
>NA|NA|TRBJ1-1|TRBV5-1
CASSFNGGTEAFF
TGCGCCAGCAGCTTTAATGGGGGGACTGAAGCTTTCTTT
>NA|once|TRBJ2-3|TRBV29-1
CSAPRPGPRDAQYF
TGCAGCGCCCCTCGACCGGGACCGCGGGACGCGCAGTATTTT
>TRBD2|once|TRBJ2-7|TRBV7-2
CASSLRLAGTAEQYF
TGTGCCAGCAGCTTAAGACTAGCGGGGACCGCCGAGCAGTACTTC
>NA|NA|TRBJ2-1|TRBV5-6
CASSLGLTFYNEQFF
TGTGCCAGCAGCTTGGGACTCACTTTCTACAATGAGCAGTTCTTC
>NA|NA|TRBJ2-1|TRBV5-1
CASSFQGVEQFF
TGCGCCAGCAGCTTCCAAGGGGTTGAGCAGTTCTTC
>TRBD1|NA|TRBJ1-1|TRBV7-9
CASSLSDRQNTEAFF
TGTGCCAGCAGCTTATCGGACAGGCAAAACACTGAAGCTTTCTTT
>NA|NA|TRBJ2-1|TRBV28
CASVSETRGAYNEQFF
TGTGCCAGCGTATCCGAAACCCGGGGGGCTTACAATGAGCAGTTCTTC
>NA|NA|TRBJ1-1|TRBV9
CASSWGVNTEAFF
TGTGCCAGCAGCTGGGGGGTGAACACTGAAGCTTTCTTT
>TRBD2|NA|TRBJ2-3|TRBV5-4
CATKGAYPVGAGESTDTQYF
TGTGCCACCAAAGGCGCCTATCCGGTCGGAGCGGGAGAGAGCACAGATACGCAGTATTTT
>TRBD2|NA|TRBJ2-1|TRBV6-6
CASRPGGRVAGEQFF
TGTGCCAGCAGGCCCGGGGGGAGGGTCGCAGGTGAGCAGTTCTTC
>NA|NA|TRBJ1-2|TRBV18
CASSPNPGDTHRTDGYTF
TGTGCCAGCTCACCAAATCCAGGCGACACTCACAGGACGGATGGCTACACCTTC